What follows are 30 T cell receptor beta chains derived from one specimen sequenced in a study of blood T cell repertoires in COVID-19. TCRdb's table, derived via immunoSEQ multiplex PCR, lists solely in-frame clones and lacks some. The sample includes under 200,000 clones, more than 70% of them seen just once. Sequencing was performed on PBMCs or T cells enriched from blood (not recorded which). The receptors shown here come from a man in his sixties who had recovered from COVID-19.

V and J are TRBV18 and TRBJ2-3, with 7 bases identical to TRBD1. The V gene's germline CDR1 is KGHSH and CDR2 LQKENI. The CDR3 totals 14 residues. V trimming: 0 bases; J trimming: 3 bases; junction bases outside the gene matches: 0. CDR3 in amino acids: CASSPPGQTDTQYF. The CDR3 nucleotides read TGTGCCAGCTCACCACCGGGACAGACAGATACGCAGTATTTT.

The chain recombines TRBV7-9 with TRBJ2-3; TRBD2 agrees at 11 bases. Per germline, CDR1 SEHNR and CDR2 FQNEAQ (reference sequence). J was trimmed by 1 base and V by 2 bases; bases with no gene match: 5. The CDR3 has 17 residues. CDR3: CASSLPTSGSGTDTQYF. The CDR3 nucleotides are TGTGCCAGCAGCTTACCCACTAGCGGGAGTGGCACAGATACGCAGTATTTT.

This clone was counted a few times. The gene calls are TRBV10-1 and TRBJ1-5; possibly TRBD1 for D (5 bases). The CDR3 runs to 20 residues. With 0 bases removed from V and 1 base from J, the gap between germline ends came to 22 bases. The V gene's germline CDR1 is WNHNN and CDR2 SYGVQD (reference sequence). Written as DNA, the CDR3 is TGCGCCAGCAGTGAGTCCGCATTATGGGCAGGGTGTATCAGCAATCAGCCCCAGCATTTT. The encoded protein is CASSESALWAGCISNQPQHF.

This sequence joins TRBV29-1 and TRBJ2-7; the match to TRBD1 covers 9 bases. The CDR3 covers 15 residues. The junction had 11 bases not matched to a gene; V was cut back by 6 bases and J by 2 bases. Looked up from germline, CDR1 is SQVTM and CDR2 is ANQGSEA. In DNA form, the CDR3 reads TGCAGCGTAGAAAGGACCGGGACAGGGACCTACGAGCAGTACTTC. This codes for CSVERTGTGTYEQYF.

This chain joins TRBV4-2 and TRBJ1-4, with D unresolved. The CDR3 loop spans 13 amino acids. V shed 1 base and J shed 8 bases, with 8 bases lying between them. CDR1 and CDR2 from the germline V gene are LGHNA and YNFKEQ. CDR3 bases: TGTGCCAGCAGCCAAGCCGCACTAGAAAAACTGTTTTTT. It translates to CASSQAALEKLFF.

This clone occurred a few times. The V gene is TRBV9, the J gene TRBJ1-5; tentatively, D is TRBD1 (5 bases). Between the trimmed V and J ends, which lost 0 bases and 6 bases, there was a span of 13 bases. The CDR3 sequence is 15 residues long. CDR1 is SGDLS, CDR2 YYNGEE, per germline. This chain's CDR3 is CASSVGGGVSQPQHF. The CDR3 DNA sequence: TGTGCCAGCAGCGTAGGTGGGGGGGTAAGTCAGCCCCAGCATTTT. Complete variable domain (other parts from reference TRBV9 and TRBJ1-5): DSGVTQTPKHLITATGQRVTLRCSPRSGDLSVYWYQQSLDQGLQFLIQYYNGEERAKGNILERFSAQQFPDLHSELNLSSLELGDSALYFCASSVGGGVSQPQHFGDGTRLSIL.

In the case of this clone: Other DNA sequences of this sample code for an identical CDR3. This rearrangement joins TRBV4-2 to TRBJ1-1; D gene unclear. Germline V gene data show CDR1 as LGHNA and CDR2 as YNFKEQ. The CDR3 has 14 residues. The germline V and J ends were trimmed by 0 bases and 1 base, with 6 bases remaining between them. This CDR3 reads CASSQDTKNTEAFF. CDR3 DNA: TGTGCCAGCAGCCAAGACACTAAGAACACTGAAGCTTTCTTT.

This clone was seen a few times. This sequence joins TRBV5-1 and TRBJ2-2; D is uncertain. V lost 4 bases and J lost 0, with 10 bases in between. Germline V gene sequence: CDR1 SGHRS, CDR2 YFSETQ. The CDR3 contains 15 residues. Written as DNA, the CDR3 is TGCGCCAGCAGCAGAGCGCGAGCGAACACCGGGGAGCTGTTTTTT. Residues: CASSRARANTGELFF. Full variable domain (outside the CDR3, taken from reference TRBV5-1 and TRBJ2-2): KAGVTQTPRYLIKTRGQQVTLSCSPISGHRSVSWYQQTPGQGLQFLFEYFSETQRNKGNFPGRFSGRQFSNSRSEMNVSTLELGDSALYLCASSRARANTGELFFGEGSRLTVL.

On this clone itself: Other DNA sequences in the same sample also yield this CDR3. This chain joins TRBV28 and TRBJ1-5; D is ambiguous. Trimming cost V 4 bases and J 5 bases, with 3 bases left between them. The CDR3 loop spans 11 amino acids. In germline, CDR1 is MDHEN, CDR2 SYDVKM. CDR3 loop: CASSSDQPQHF. The CDR3 bases are TGTGCCAGCAGTTCTGATCAGCCCCAGCATTTT.

The chain employs TRBV25-1 and TRBJ2-5, with 7 bases fitting TRBD1. CDR3 length: 14 amino acids. The junction had 7 bases not matched to a gene; V was cut back by 2 bases and J by 7 bases. Germline V lookup: CDR1 MGHDK, CDR2 SYGVNS. The CDR3 spells CASSEGVRGRTQYF. CDR3 DNA sequence: TGTGCCAGCAGTGAAGGAGTCAGGGGGAGGACCCAGTACTTC.

This clone was counted between two and nine times. The chain employs TRBV4-1 and TRBJ1-1, with a tentative D call TRBD1 (5 bases). Germline V lookup: CDR1 MGHRA, CDR2 YSYEKL. Trimming removed 0 bases at V and 1 base at J, with 9 bases between. The CDR3 consists of 15 residues. CDR3 amino acids: CASSQERGQNTEAFF. DNA for the CDR3: TGCGCCAGCAGCCAAGAACGAGGACAGAACACTGAAGCTTTCTTT.

The chain carries TRBV6-2 or TRBV6-3 and TRBJ1-5; TRBD1 agrees at 11 bases. CDR3 length: 14 amino acids. Unmatched junction bases numbered 8, after V lost 6 bases and J lost 10 bases. Germline CDR1 is MNHEY and CDR2 is SVGEGT. CDR3 coding DNA: TGTGCCAGCAGCCTTTTGGGACAGGGGGGACCCCAGCATTTT. This sequence encodes CASSLLGQGGPQHF.

The chain uses TRBV6-6 and TRBJ2-5, with TRBD1 matching over 7 bases. The CDR3 totals 15 residues. Trimming cost V 2 bases and J 0 bases; bases outside gene matches: 3. Germline lookup yields CDR1 MNHNY and CDR2 SVGAGI (reference sequence). CDR3 bases: TGTGCCAGCAGTTACCAGACAGGGAACCAAGAGACCCAGTACTTC. It is translated as CASSYQTGNQETQYF.

CDR3 loop: CASSFLPGGLNTEAFF. For the CDR3, the DNA is TGCGCCAGCAGCTTTTTACCAGGGGGCCTGAACACTGAAGCTTTCTTT. This chain connects TRBV5-1 to TRBJ1-1; 8 positions match TRBD1. The CDR3 has 16 residues. Germline CDR1 reads SGHRS; CDR2 reads YFSETQ. With V trimmed by 2 bases and J by 0 bases, 6 bases remained unmatched.

The chain combines TRBV29-1 with TRBJ2-7; D unclear. The V and J ends lost 3 bases and 0 bases respectively, with 6 bases between them. The length of the CDR3 is 12 residues. Germline V gene data show CDR1 as SQVTM and CDR2 as ANQGSEA. This CDR3 is CSVEYSSYEQYF. The CDR3 coding sequence is TGCAGCGTTGAGTATTCCTCCTACGAGCAGTACTTC.

V usage is TRBV7-3 and J usage is TRBJ2-2; 8 bases are a match to TRBD1. The CDR3 is made up of 14 amino acids. The junction had 7 bases not matched to a gene; V was cut back by 5 bases and J by 8 bases. Germline CDR1 reads SGHTA; CDR2 reads FQGTGA. CDR3 sequence: CASSQQDRAGELFF. For the CDR3, the DNA is TGTGCCAGCAGCCAACAGGACAGGGCTGGGGAGCTGTTTTTT.

The chain carries TRBV19 and TRBJ2-7; the D gene is possibly TRBD1 (5 bases). The V gene's germline CDR1 is LNHDA and CDR2 SQIVND (reference sequence). V lost 3 bases and J 1 base, leaving 13 bases between the germline ends. The CDR3 contains 15 residues. CDR3 amino acids: CASSIGEDTSYEQYF. In DNA form, the CDR3 reads TGTGCCAGTAGTATTGGTGAGGACACTTCCTACGAGCAGTACTTC.

Only a few counts were recorded for this clone. The chain combines TRBV19 with TRBJ1-5, with TRBD1 identical over 10 bases. Germline V gives CDR1 LNHDA, CDR2 SQIVND (reference sequence). The CDR3 is 15 amino acids. The trim removed 3 bases at V and 7 bases at J, leaving 6 bases unmatched. CDR3 residues: CASSIQGTGAQPQHF. In DNA form, the CDR3 reads TGTGCCAGTAGTATTCAGGGGACAGGGGCCCAGCCCCAGCATTTT.

V is TRBV5-1 and J is TRBJ2-1; 10 positions agree with TRBD2. The J segment lost 6 bases and the V segment lost 4 bases, leaving 10 bases of the junction unmatched. Germline V gene sequence: CDR1 SGHRS, CDR2 YFSETQ. The CDR3 runs 16 residues. CDR3 nucleotide sequence: TGCGCCAGCAGCCGACGGACAGCGGGAGGGCCCAATGAGCAGTTCTTC. It specifies CASSRRTAGGPNEQFF.

V usage is TRBV6-5 and J usage is TRBJ2-5, with D maybe TRBD2 (5 bases). CDR3 length: 13 amino acids. Trimming pared 6 bases from V and 5 bases from J, leaving 13 bases between. Germline V CDR1 and CDR2: MNHEY, SVGAGI. CDR3 amino acids: CASSGGRRETQYF. The CDR3 DNA reads as TGTGCCAGCAGCGGAGGAAGGAGGGAGACCCAGTACTTC.

The genes are TRBV28 and TRBJ1-3; TRBD1 matches at 8 bases. The CDR3 is 15 amino acids. Per germline, CDR1 MDHEN and CDR2 SYDVKM. V trimming: 1 base; J trimming: 4 bases; junction bases outside the gene matches: 3. This chain's CDR3 is CASSLYRGAGNTIYF. The CDR3 DNA follows: TGTGCCAGCAGTTTATACAGGGGGGCAGGAAACACCATATATTTT.

This sequence joins TRBV5-1 and TRBJ2-5; 7 bases are a match to TRBD2. The CDR3 length is 16 residues. V was pared by 4 bases and J by 1 base, with 10 bases of the junction left unmatched. Germline loops: CDR1 SGHRS, CDR2 YFSETQ. The CDR3 spells CASSPAGSGFQETQYF. Written as DNA, the CDR3 is TGCGCCAGCAGCCCGGCGGGTAGCGGGTTCCAAGAGACCCAGTACTTC.

The chain has TRBV5-8 and TRBJ2-1; D might be TRBD2 (5 bases). This CDR3 spans 12 amino acids. V was cut by 4 bases and J by 5 bases, with 7 bases left in between. Per germline, CDR1 SGHTS and CDR2 YDEGEE. The CDR3 region is CASSRGNNEQFF. CDR3 DNA: TGTGCCAGCAGCCGGGGAAACAATGAGCAGTTCTTC.

The chain couples TRBV5-1 to TRBJ2-1; no clear D gene. The germline V gene encodes CDR1 SGHRS and CDR2 YFSETQ. The germline V and J ends were trimmed by 4 bases and 3 bases, with 17 bases remaining between them. This CDR3 is 16 amino acids long. DNA for the CDR3: TGCGCCAGCAGCCCTTCCGTCACAGATCGCTACAATGAGCAGTTCTTC. Its translation is CASSPSVTDRYNEQFF. Complete variable domain (other parts from reference TRBV5-1 and TRBJ2-1): KAGVTQTPRYLIKTRGQQVTLSCSPISGHRSVSWYQQTPGQGLQFLFEYFSETQRNKGNFPGRFSGRQFSNSRSEMNVSTLELGDSALYLCASSPSVTDRYNEQFFGPGTRLTVL.

This clone was recorded a few times. The rearrangement links TRBV19 to TRBJ2-1; D is ambiguous. Germline V gives CDR1 LNHDA, CDR2 SQIVND (reference sequence). V dropped 3 bases and J dropped 2 bases, with 11 bases sitting between them. The CDR3 length is 15 residues. CDR3 residues: CASSMAGIPYNEQFF. The CDR3 DNA follows: TGTGCCAGTAGTATGGCAGGAATACCCTACAATGAGCAGTTCTTC.

The CDR3 region is CASRGQGVFGELFF. As DNA, the CDR3 is TGTGCCAGTAGGGGGCAGGGGGTTTTCGGGGAGCTGTTTTTT. The chain recombines TRBV19 with TRBJ2-2; 7 positions agree with TRBD1. The CDR3 covers 14 residues. Per germline, CDR1 LNHDA and CDR2 SQIVND (reference sequence). J was trimmed by 7 bases and V by 6 bases; bases with no gene match: 8.

The CDR3 reads CASSPGSAKNIQYF. The CDR3 DNA sequence: TGTGCCAGCAGCCCCGGGTCGGCCAAAAACATTCAGTACTTC. The rearrangement joins TRBV5-4 to TRBJ2-4; D is unclear. V was clipped by 4 bases and J by 1 base, with 9 bases between them. Germline CDR1 is SGHNT and CDR2 is YYREEE (reference sequence). The CDR3 extends over 14 amino acids.

The rearrangement joins TRBV11-3 to TRBJ2-2; D gene ambiguous. The V gene's germline CDR1 is SGHNT and CDR2 YENEEA. Trimming cost V 7 bases and J 5 bases, with 17 bases left between them. The CDR3 spans 15 residues. This chain's CDR3 is CASTPRSLGTGELFF. CDR3 nucleotide sequence: TGTGCCAGCACCCCCCGCAGCCTAGGAACCGGGGAGCTGTTTTTT.

The V call is TRBV9, the J call TRBJ2-1; 8 bases fit TRBD2. The CDR3 has 18 amino acids. Trimming took 1 base from V and 5 from J; bases not matched to a gene: 14. Germline V gene lookup returns CDR1 SGDLS and CDR2 YYNGEE. The CDR3 nucleotides read TGTGCCAGCAGCGTACGTCCGTTAGCGGGGACAATCCACAATGAGCAGTTCTTC. Translated: CASSVRPLAGTIHNEQFF.

The V and J genes are TRBV7-2 and TRBJ2-4, with no clear D. Trimming shortened V by 5 bases and J by 0 bases, and 11 bases separated the two germline ends. In germline, CDR1 is SGHTA, CDR2 FQGNSA. The CDR3 loop spans 15 amino acids. The CDR3 DNA reads TGTGCCAGCAGCCTTTCTACCCTAGCCAAAAACATTCAGTACTTC. Translation: CASSLSTLAKNIQYF.